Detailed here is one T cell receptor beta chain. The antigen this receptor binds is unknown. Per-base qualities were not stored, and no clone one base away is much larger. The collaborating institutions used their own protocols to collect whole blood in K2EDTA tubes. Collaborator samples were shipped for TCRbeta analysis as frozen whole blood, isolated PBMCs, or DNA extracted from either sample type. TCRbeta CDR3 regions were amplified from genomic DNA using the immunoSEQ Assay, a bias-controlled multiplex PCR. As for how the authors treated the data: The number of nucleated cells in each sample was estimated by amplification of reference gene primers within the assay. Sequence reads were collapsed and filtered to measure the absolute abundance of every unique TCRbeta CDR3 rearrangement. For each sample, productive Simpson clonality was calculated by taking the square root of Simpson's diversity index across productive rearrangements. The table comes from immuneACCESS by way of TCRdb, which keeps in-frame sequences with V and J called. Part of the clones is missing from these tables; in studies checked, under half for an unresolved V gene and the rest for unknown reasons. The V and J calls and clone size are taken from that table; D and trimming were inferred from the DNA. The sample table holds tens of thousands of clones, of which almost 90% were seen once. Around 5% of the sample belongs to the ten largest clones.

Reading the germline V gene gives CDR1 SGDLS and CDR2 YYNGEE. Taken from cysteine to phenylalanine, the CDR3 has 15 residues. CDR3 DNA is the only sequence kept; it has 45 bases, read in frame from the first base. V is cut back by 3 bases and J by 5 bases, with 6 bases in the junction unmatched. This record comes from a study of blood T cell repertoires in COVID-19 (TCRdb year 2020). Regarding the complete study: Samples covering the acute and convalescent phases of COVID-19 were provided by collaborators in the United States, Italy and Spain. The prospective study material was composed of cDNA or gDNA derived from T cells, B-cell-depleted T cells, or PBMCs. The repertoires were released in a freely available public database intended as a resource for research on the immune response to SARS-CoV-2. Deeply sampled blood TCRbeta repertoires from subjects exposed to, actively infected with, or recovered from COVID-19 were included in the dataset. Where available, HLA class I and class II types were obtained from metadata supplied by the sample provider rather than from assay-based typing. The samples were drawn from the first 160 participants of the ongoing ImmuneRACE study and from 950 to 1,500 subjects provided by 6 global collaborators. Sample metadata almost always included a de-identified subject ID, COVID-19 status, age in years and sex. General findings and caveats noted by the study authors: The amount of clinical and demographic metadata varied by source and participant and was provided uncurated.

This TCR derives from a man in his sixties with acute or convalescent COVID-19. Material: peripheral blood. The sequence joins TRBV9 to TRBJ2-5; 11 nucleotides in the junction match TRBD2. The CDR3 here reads CASSGTSGSSETQYF. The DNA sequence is TGTGCCAGCAGCGGAACTAGCGGGAGTAGTGAGACCCAGTACTTC.